This T cell receptor (beta chain) derives from a study of long-term antiretroviral therapy in people with HIV (dated by TCRdb to the early 2020s). In terms of the full investigation: The earliest samples were collected about a decade before the 2015 WHO recommendation for immediate ART, when ART was typically delayed until CD4 counts fell. A total of under 250 cryopreserved PBMC samples were contributed to the cohort by 30 adults with confirmed HIV infection, with samples collected serially over a mean of approximately 6 years (range 1-12). No cross-contamination during QIAcube processing was shown when test extractions of a monoclonal T-cell line were performed alongside fewer than 40 polyclonal samples. Whether ART initiation and durable HIV suppression were associated with changes in peripheral blood TRB repertoire composition and diversity was tested in a retrospective serial study. Among the 25 to 30 participants with HIV, approximately 10 were female.

The CDR1 and CDR2 encoded by the germline V gene (reference sequence) are MNHEY and SMNVEV. Taken from cysteine to phenylalanine, the CDR3 has 13 residues. The retained sequence is limited to the CDR3, 39 bases, with the frame set at the first base. V and J are truncated by 4 bases and 0 bases respectively, leaving an intervening sequence of 4 bases. Points on this clone: It has no known antigen specificity. Base qualities are not at hand, and no much larger clone is one base apart.

Sequencing of the TRB variable region was done with the immunoSEQ hsTCRB v3.0 assay at survey level resolution. The target sequencing depth for TRB was roughly 35,000-50,000 T-cell genomes per sample. Pooled TRB libraries were sequenced on an Illumina MiSeq with a v3 150-cycle kit. As for the authors' bioinformatics: Analysis of repertoires was carried out in R inside a reproducible Nextflow workflow spanning QC, data transformation and analysis. LymphoSeq2, an R package for AIRR-Seq data exploration, was used to implement custom analyses. A handful of samples yielding fewer than 5000 total TRB sequences were excluded, leaving 188 analyzed HIV repertoires. Among the approximately 190 retained HIV repertoires, fewer than 65 were collected before ART initiation and more than 120 after ART initiation. Each repertoire was downsampled to 5000 TRB nucleotide sequences, and summary statistics were averaged across 100 downsampling iterations. The analysis kept only TRB sequences whose CDR3 regions were at least seven amino acids long. A Shannon entropy-derived clonality score and the Gini coefficient were used to measure diversity. In repertoire networks, the top 5000 CDR3 amino acid sequences were linked whenever an edit distance of one separated two sequences. GLIPH2 predicted antigen specificity groups and MHC restriction for TRB CDR3 amino acid sequences. To flag known CMV, EBV, HIV or tissue antigen associations, CDR3 amino acid sequences were matched against VDJdb and McPAS-TCR. Pre-ART, post-ART and control groups were compared with Wilcoxon signed-rank tests and Holm-Bonferroni correction. The clones in this table, taken by TCRdb from immuneACCESS, are in-frame only. Not every clone is retained; where verified, under half of the shortfall comes from an unresolved V gene, and the cause of the rest is unknown. That table furnishes V, J and clone size, whereas the DNA furnished D and trimming. The sample profile shows fewer than 20,000 clones; approximately 71% of them were found once. The ten largest make up about 14% of the sample.

Inclusion was restricted to participants for whom at least one PBMC sample before ART initiation and at least two post-ART samples were available. Treatment was received in the United States of America by all participants with HIV. Before DNA extraction, cryopreserved samples of roughly 0.95-10 million PBMC were thawed and washed. At the time of the earliest PBMC sample, participants with HIV were aged between about 20 and 60 years. PBMC samples were contributed by each participant from 1-4 timepoints before ART initiation and 2-8 timepoints after ART initiation, with a median of 7 samples. For every participant, serial HIV viral load, CD4+ T-cell count, ART history and demographic data were obtained. Using a Qiagen kit on a QIAcube, genomic DNA was extracted from unsorted PBMC, with samples processed in batches of 12. Beyond this particular receptor, the publication reports: A significant increase in TRB diversity was found to be associated with ART initiation, although TRB diversity was observed to remain significantly below that of transplant donor controls even after long-term ART. Because cell numbers in pre-ART samples were limited, unsorted PBMC were profiled instead of sorted CD4+ and CD8+ T cells. The samples span the years 2004 to 2017, and the ART regimens used may be less effective than current regimens. Owing to limited PBMC availability, only the TCR beta chain was sequenced, without alpha chain pairing. Inferences about post-ART repertoire changes are limited because no data were available on ART adherence, viral resistance or therapy changes. Expanded TRB clones identified before ART initiation dominated the repertoire at all time points, although this dominance fluctuated and declined in many PLHIV after ART. HIV repertoires had narrower CDR3 length ranges than controls, and the network structure suggested an antigen-experienced repertoire that shifted only slightly toward naive after ART.

The sequencing used unsorted PBMCs, collected 1.5 years before starting antiretroviral therapy. This clonotype was sampled from a woman aged 50 to 60 with HIV. The chain links TRBV27 with TRBJ1-5; there is no confident call for the D gene. CDR3 region: CASSSYSNQPQHF. In nucleotides, the sequence is TGTGCCAGCAGTTCCTATAGCAATCAGCCCCAGCATTTT.